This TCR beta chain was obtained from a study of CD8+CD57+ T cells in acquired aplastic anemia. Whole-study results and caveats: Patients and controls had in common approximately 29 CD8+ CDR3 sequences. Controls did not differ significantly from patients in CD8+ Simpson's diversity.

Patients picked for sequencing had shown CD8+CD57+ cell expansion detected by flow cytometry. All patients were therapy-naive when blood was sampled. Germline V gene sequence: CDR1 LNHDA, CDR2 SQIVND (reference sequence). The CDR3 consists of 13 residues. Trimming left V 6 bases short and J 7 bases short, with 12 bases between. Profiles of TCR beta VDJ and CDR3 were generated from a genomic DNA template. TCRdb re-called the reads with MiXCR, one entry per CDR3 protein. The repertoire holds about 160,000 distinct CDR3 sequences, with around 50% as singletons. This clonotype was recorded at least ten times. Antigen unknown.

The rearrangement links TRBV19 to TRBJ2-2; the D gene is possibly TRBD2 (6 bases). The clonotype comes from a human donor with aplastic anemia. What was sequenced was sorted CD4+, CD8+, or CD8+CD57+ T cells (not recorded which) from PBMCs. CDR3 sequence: CASREGTYGELFF. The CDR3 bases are TGTGCCAGTAGGGAAGGGACTTACGGGGAGCTGTTTTTT.